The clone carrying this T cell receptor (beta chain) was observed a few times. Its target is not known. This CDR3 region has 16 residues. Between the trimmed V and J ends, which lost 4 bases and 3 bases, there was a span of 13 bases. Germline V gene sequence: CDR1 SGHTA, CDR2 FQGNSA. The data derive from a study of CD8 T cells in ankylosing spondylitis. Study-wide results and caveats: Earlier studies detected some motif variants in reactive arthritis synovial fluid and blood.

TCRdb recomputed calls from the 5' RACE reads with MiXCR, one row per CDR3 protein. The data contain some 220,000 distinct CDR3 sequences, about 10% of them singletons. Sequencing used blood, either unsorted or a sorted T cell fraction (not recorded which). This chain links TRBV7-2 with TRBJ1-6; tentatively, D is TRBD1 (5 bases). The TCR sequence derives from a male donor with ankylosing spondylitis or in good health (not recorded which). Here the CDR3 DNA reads TGTGCCAGCAGCTCCCCACGGGGGGTCTATAATTCACCCCTCCACTTT. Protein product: CASSSPRGVYNSPLHF.